Each of the 14 T cell receptor beta chains below was sequenced from the same sample in a study of cytomegalovirus exposure and HLA in healthy donors. Researchers ran the PCR with 60 Vbeta and 13 Jbeta primers. Profiled with immunoSEQ multiplex PCR; TCRdb holds only in-frame clones, not every one. The repertoire has 100,000 or so clones, about 81% of them found once; the top ten carry less than 11%. Source material: PBMCs. These receptors were obtained from a man aged 50-60 years in good health and CMV-seronegative.

The chain couples TRBV2 to TRBJ1-4, with D tentatively TRBD1 (5 bases). This CDR3 has 13 amino acids. V dropped 7 bases and J dropped 5 bases, with 11 bases sitting between them. CDR1 SNHLY and CDR2 FYNNEI come from the germline V gene. The CDR3 protein is CASNDRINEKLFF. In DNA, the CDR3 is TGTGCCAGCAACGACAGAATAAATGAAAAACTGTTTTTT.

The chain recombines TRBV7-9 with TRBJ2-5, with 15 bases lining up with TRBD2. V dropped 5 bases and J dropped 5; count of bases not matched to a gene: 6. CDR1 SEHNR and CDR2 FQNEAQ come from the germline V gene (reference sequence). The CDR3 sequence is 16 residues long. CDR3 DNA: TGTGCCAGCAGCCCCTCGGGACTAGCGGGGGGCGAGACCCAGTACTTC. Encoded protein: CASSPSGLAGGETQYF. Full variable domain (remainder filled in from reference TRBV7-9 and TRBJ2-5): DTGVSQNPRHKITKRGQNVTFRCDPISEHNRLYWYRQTLGQGPEFLTYFQNEAQLEKSRLLSDRFSAERPKGSFSTLEIQRTEQGDSAMYLCASSPSGLAGGETQYFGPGTRLLVL.

The V gene is TRBV5-4, the J gene TRBJ1-1; 9 bases are shared with TRBD1. This CDR3 has 15 amino acids. The junction had 8 bases not matched to a gene; V was cut back by 4 bases and J by 4 bases. The germline V gene has CDR1 SGHNT and CDR2 YYREEE (reference sequence). CDR3 DNA sequence: TGTGCCAGCAGCCCGGACAGGGGTTTGAGCACTGAAGCTTTCTTT. It encodes CASSPDRGLSTEAFF.

V and J are TRBV4-2 and TRBJ2-1; 9 bases match TRBD2. The J segment lost 8 bases and the V segment lost 10 bases, leaving 9 bases of the junction unmatched. Germline assignment: CDR1 LGHNA and CDR2 YNFKEQ. CDR3 length equals 13 residues. The CDR3 DNA reads as TGTGCCACCAGGTGGGCGGGAGGGCATGAGCAGTTCTTC. Translated, it gives CATRWAGGHEQFF.

This clone appeared a single time. The V gene is TRBV9, the J gene TRBJ1-4, with D maybe TRBD1 (5 bases). Trimming stripped 0 bases from V and 6 bases from J, with 12 bases between. The CDR3 extends over 15 amino acids. Germline CDR1 is SGDLS and CDR2 is YYNGEE. The CDR3 DNA sequence: TGTGCCAGCAGCGTAGGGAGCGGGGCTTATGAAAAACTGTTTTTT. This gives the protein CASSVGSGAYEKLFF.

The CDR3 region has the DNA TGCGCCAGCAGCATAAGACTAGCAGACACAGATACGCAGTATTTT. Protein sequence: CASSIRLADTDTQYF. The chain carries TRBV5-1 and TRBJ2-3, with TRBD2 matching 7 bases. This CDR3 has 15 amino acids. The V segment lost 4 bases and the J segment 2 bases; nucleotides outside the gene matches: 7. Germline CDR1 SGHRS, CDR2 YFSETQ.

V gene TRBV28 combines with J gene TRBJ2-1; 12 nucleotides agree with TRBD2. V shed 6 bases and J 9 bases; nucleotides not matched to a gene: 9. The CDR3 runs 15 residues. Germline V gene sequence: CDR1 MDHEN, CDR2 SYDVKM. CDR3 residues: CASRPSGRARGEQFF. Written as DNA, the CDR3 is TGTGCCAGCAGACCTAGCGGGAGGGCCCGGGGTGAGCAGTTCTTC. Variable domain in full (rest from reference TRBV28 and TRBJ2-1): DVKVTQSSRYLVKRTGEKVFLECVQDMDHENMFWYRQDPGLGLRLIYFSYDVKMKEKGDIPEGYSVSREKKERFSLILESASTNQTSMYLCASRPSGRARGEQFFGPGTRLTVL.

The V and J genes are TRBV30 and TRBJ1-2; 9 nucleotides line up with TRBD1. Germline values: CDR1 GTSNPN, CDR2 SVGIG (reference sequence). This CDR3 comprises 13 residues. The V and J ends lost 5 bases and 0 bases, in that order; junction bases with no gene match: 1. The CDR3 spells CAWGTGSNYGYTF. Written as DNA, the CDR3 is TGTGCCTGGGGGACAGGGTCTAACTATGGCTACACCTTC. The full variable domain, rest sourced from reference TRBV30 and TRBJ1-2, is SQTIHQWPATLVQPVGSPLSLECTVEGTSNPNLYWYRQAAGRGLQLLFYSVGIGQISSEVPQNLSASRPQDRQFILSSKKLLLSDSGFYLCAWGTGSNYGYTFGSGTRLTVV.

This chain connects TRBV11-1 to TRBJ2-1; 7 bases align to TRBD1. V was pared by 4 bases and J by 5 bases, with 11 bases of the junction left unmatched. In germline, CDR1 is SGHAT, CDR2 FQDESV (reference sequence). There are 16 residues in the CDR3. CDR3 sequence: CASSSQGRNFHNEQFF. The DNA of the CDR3 is TGTGCCAGCAGCTCACAGGGGCGTAATTTCCACAATGAGCAGTTCTTC.

This sequence joins TRBV7-6 and TRBJ1-4; tentative D call: TRBD1 (5 bases). Trimming left V 1 base short and J 8 bases short, with 17 bases between. The CDR3 extends over 16 amino acids. The germline CDR1 and CDR2 sequences are SGHVS and FNYEAQ. The CDR3 bases are TGTGCCAGCAGCTTAGAAGTCTACGGGGGGTCAGAAAAACTGTTTTTT. This encodes CASSLEVYGGSEKLFF.

The chain couples TRBV18 to TRBJ1-2; D might be TRBD1 (6 bases). Deletions cut 3 bases from V and 6 bases from J, with 17 bases between. Looked up from germline, CDR1 is KGHSH and CDR2 is LQKENI. The CDR3 runs 15 residues. CDR3 sequence: CASSPYVEGEDGYTF. The DNA of the CDR3 is TGTGCCAGCTCACCCTACGTAGAGGGGGAAGATGGCTACACCTTC.

The rearrangement joins TRBV2 to TRBJ1-2; a weak D match, TRBD1 (5 bases). The germline V and J ends were trimmed by 6 bases and 5 bases, with 19 bases remaining between them. Germline lookup yields CDR1 SNHLY and CDR2 FYNNEI. The CDR3 extends over 15 amino acids. The CDR3 loop is CASREGPGLNYGYTF. The CDR3 coding sequence is TGTGCCAGCAGGGAGGGGCCGGGCTTGAATTATGGCTACACCTTC.

V gene TRBV29-1 combines with J gene TRBJ2-2; the match to TRBD1 covers 9 bases. The CDR3 runs to 14 residues. V lost 7 bases, J lost 5 bases, and 8 bases stayed unmatched. Germline-derived CDR1 and CDR2 are SQVTM and ANQGSEA. The CDR3 coding sequence is TGCAGCGGGGGGGACAGGGCGGGTACCGGGGAGCTGTTTTTT. It yields the protein CSGGDRAGTGELFF.

The V call is TRBV21-1, the J call TRBJ1-2. TRBV21-1 is a pseudogene segment. The CDR3 is 14 residues long. CDR3 in amino acids: CASSSRGRSYGYTF. CDR3 in DNA: TGTGCCAGCAGCTCCCGAGGTAGGTCTTATGGCTACACCTTC.